This T cell receptor (beta chain) comes out of a study of T cells in Graves' hyperthyroidism and ophthalmopathy. The investigators amplified TCR beta CDR3 regions from RNA transcripts. First-round RT-PCR targeting the TCR CDR3 was performed with the HTBI primer set. TCRdb re-called the multiplex PCR reads with MiXCR, one entry per CDR3 protein. Of 450,000 to 700,000 distinct CDR3 sequences in the sample, 40% to 55% were seen once. Note on this clonotype: Its antigen is unidentified.

Study findings and constraints: Model output signaled ophthalmopathy a median around 6.9 months ahead of onset. Among thyroid clonotypes expanded above 0.001, most also appeared in blood.

Diagnoses were established using clinical symptoms, serum thyroxine and TRAb, thyroid ultrasound and orbital computed tomography. The sequenced material came from peripheral blood or thyroid tissue (not recorded which). The sequence came from an adult woman with Graves' disease, either hyperthyroidism or ophthalmopathy (not recorded which).

The CDR3 sequence: CASSLGDRLPNQPQHF. The CDR3 DNA is TGTGCCAGCAGCTTAGGGGACAGGCTACCCAATCAGCCCCAGCATTTT. This chain joins TRBV7-9 and TRBJ1-5; 8 nucleotides line up with TRBD1. The V and J ends lost 1 base and 3 bases, in that order; junction bases with no gene match: 5. Germline values: CDR1 SEHNR, CDR2 FQNEAQ (reference sequence). The CDR3 covers 16 residues.